The 30 T cell receptor beta chains below all came from one sample that was sequenced in a study of blood T cell repertoires in COVID-19 (dated by TCRdb to about 2020). Libraries were constructed by the immunoSEQ multiplex PCR assay. Imported from immuneACCESS, the table was reduced by TCRdb to in-frame sequences with V and J called. These copies leave out some clones; in studies compared against another copy, an unresolved V gene accounts for under half, and the cause of the remainder is not known. This sample holds approximately 290,000 clones; almost 90% were observed only once. The ten largest clones add up to approximately 4% of the sample. The sample was PBMCs or T cells enriched from blood (not recorded which). The source of these receptors is a young woman with acute COVID-19.

The chain combines TRBV28 with TRBJ1-2; D not certain. The V end was cut by 3 bases, the J end by 2 bases, with 7 bases between. The length of the CDR3 is 13 residues. Germline V gives CDR1 MDHEN, CDR2 SYDVKM. The CDR3 nucleotides are TGTGCCAGCAGTTTTGCGCTGAACTATGGCTACACCTTC. Translation gives CASSFALNYGYTF.

The genes are TRBV28 and TRBJ2-7; 7 nucleotides align to TRBD1. The CDR3 extends over 13 amino acids. In germline, CDR1 is MDHEN, CDR2 SYDVKM. Unmatched junction bases numbered 3, after V lost 3 bases and J lost 4 bases. The CDR3 protein is CASSLGTEYEQYF. The CDR3 nucleotides are TGTGCCAGCAGTTTGGGGACAGAGTACGAGCAGTACTTC.

This chain joins TRBV2 and TRBJ2-7, with 10 bases that match TRBD2. Trimming at V came to 10 bases and at J to 3 bases, leaving 9 bases not matched to a gene. There are 14 residues in the CDR3. The germline gives CDR1 SNHLY, CDR2 FYNNEI. The CDR3 here is CATLGLARDYEQYF. DNA for the CDR3: TGTGCCACCCTGGGACTAGCGAGAGACTACGAGCAGTACTTC.

CDR3 sequence: CASSIGTGGNEQFF. CDR3 bases: TGCGCCAGCAGCATCGGGACAGGGGGCAATGAGCAGTTCTTC. The V gene is TRBV5-1, the J gene TRBJ2-1; 11 nucleotides agree with TRBD1. Per the germline V gene, CDR1 is SGHRS and CDR2 is YFSETQ. The V and J ends lost 4 bases and 6 bases, in that order; junction bases with no gene match: 3. The length of the CDR3 is 14 residues. The variable domain in full, completed from reference TRBV5-1 and TRBJ2-1, reads KAGVTQTPRYLIKTRGQQVTLSCSPISGHRSVSWYQQTPGQGLQFLFEYFSETQRNKGNFPGRFSGRQFSNSRSEMNVSTLELGDSALYLCASSIGTGGNEQFFGPGTRLTVL.

The rearrangement joins TRBV28 to TRBJ1-1; weak D call: TRBD1 (5 bases). The CDR3 has 17 amino acids. Trimming pared 6 bases from V and 0 bases from J, leaving 20 bases between. Germline V gives CDR1 MDHEN, CDR2 SYDVKM. CDR3 nucleotides: TGTGCCAGCAGCCGTATAGAGACAGCAAATTTGAACACTGAAGCTTTCTTT. Amino acids: CASSRIETANLNTEAFF.

The rearrangement joins TRBV28 to TRBJ1-2, with 8 bases aligning to TRBD1. CDR3 size: 16 residues. Looked up from germline, CDR1 is MDHEN and CDR2 is SYDVKM. V was clipped by 0 bases and J by 4 bases; unmatched bases: 7. CDR3 loop: CASSLWGTGRIYGYTF. The CDR3, as DNA: TGTGCCAGCAGTTTATGGGGGACAGGACGGATCTATGGCTACACCTTC.

V gene TRBV9 combines with J gene TRBJ2-3, with a tentative D call TRBD2 (6 bases). Germline loops: CDR1 SGDLS, CDR2 YYNGEE. Trimming pared 3 bases from V and 2 bases from J, leaving 22 bases between. This CDR3 is 18 amino acids long. Here the CDR3 DNA reads TGTGCCAGCAGCGCTTCCCTTAAGCTAGCGAGCCCCACAGATACGCAGTATTTT. Translating it yields CASSASLKLASPTDTQYF.

V gene TRBV5-1 combines with J gene TRBJ2-3; unclear D gene. CDR3 length: 12 amino acids. The V end was cut by 0 bases, the J end by 4 bases, with 3 bases between. CDR1 and CDR2 from the germline V gene are SGHRS and YFSETQ. The CDR3 sequence: CASSLAADTQYF. Here the CDR3 DNA reads TGCGCCAGCAGCTTGGCCGCAGATACGCAGTATTTT.

The chain couples TRBV10-3 to TRBJ2-7, with D perhaps TRBD1 (6 bases). V was cut by 0 bases and J by 3 bases, with 15 bases left in between. The CDR3 has 16 amino acids. The germline gives CDR1 ENHRY, CDR2 SYGVKD. As DNA, the CDR3 is TGTGCCATCAGTGAGTCAGGGTTTGGACAGAGCTACGAGCAGTACTTC. Its translation: CAISESGFGQSYEQYF.

This clone was seen just once. This chain joins TRBV10-3 and TRBJ1-5; D not certain. The germline gives CDR1 ENHRY, CDR2 SYGVKD. The CDR3 extends over 13 amino acids. Between the trimmed V and J ends, which lost 8 bases and 2 bases, there was a span of 10 bases. The CDR3 DNA follows: TGTGCCATCGCGCGGGGTGGCAATCAGCCCCAGCATTTT. Translation gives CAIARGGNQPQHF.

This chain joins TRBV5-6 and TRBJ1-3, with TRBD1 identical over 8 bases. Trimming cost V 4 bases and J 5 bases; bases outside gene matches: 11. The CDR3 length is 16 residues. The V gene's germline CDR1 is SGHDT and CDR2 YYEEEE. The CDR3 is CASSATGDRPRNTIYF. CDR3 bases: TGTGCCAGCAGCGCGACAGGGGATCGACCTAGAAACACCATATATTTT.

This rearrangement joins TRBV7-9 to TRBJ2-7, with 9 bases that match TRBD2. Germline V gives CDR1 SEHNR, CDR2 FQNEAQ (reference sequence). Losses at the gene ends were 1 base for V and 3 bases for J; bases not matched to a gene: 7. The CDR3 loop spans 16 amino acids. The CDR3 sequence is CASSLEKTSGVYEQYF. CDR3 bases: TGTGCCAGCAGCTTAGAGAAGACTAGCGGCGTCTACGAGCAGTACTTC.

The J gene is TRBJ2-7, the V gene TRBV7-3, with 9 bases aligning to TRBD2. Per the germline V gene, CDR1 is SGHTA and CDR2 is FQGTGA. The CDR3 is 16 residues long. With V trimmed by 0 bases and J by 2 bases, 5 bases remained unmatched. CDR3 sequence reads: CASSLTQLAGPYEQYF. As DNA, the CDR3 is TGTGCCAGCAGCTTAACCCAGCTAGCGGGGCCCTACGAGCAGTACTTC.

The chain employs TRBV5-1 and TRBJ2-1, with 11 bases aligning to TRBD2. This CDR3 comprises 15 residues. Trimming at V came to 3 bases and at J to 3 bases, leaving 2 bases not matched to a gene. Looked up from germline, CDR1 is SGHRS and CDR2 is YFSETQ. The CDR3 is CASSWGLADYNEQFF. The CDR3 region has the DNA TGCGCCAGCAGCTGGGGACTAGCGGACTACAATGAGCAGTTCTTC.

This chain uses TRBV4-2 with TRBJ2-2; 7 bases fit TRBD2. After removal of 4 bases from V and 1 base from J, the junction contained 12 bases not matched to a gene. This CDR3 is 18 amino acids long. Germline V gives CDR1 LGHNA, CDR2 YNFKEQ. The CDR3 DNA sequence: TGTGCCAGCAGCCCCCCGCAGCTGGCTAGCGGGAACACCGGGGAGCTGTTTTTT. Translation: CASSPPQLASGNTGELFF.

The genes are TRBV30 and TRBJ1-2; 7 bases agree with TRBD1. Losses at the gene ends were 3 bases for V and 0 bases for J; bases not matched to a gene: 7. The germline gives CDR1 GTSNPN, CDR2 SVGIG (reference sequence). This CDR3 spans 15 amino acids. The chain's CDR3 is CAWSQGVQTNYGYTF. The CDR3 DNA is TGTGCCTGGAGCCAGGGGGTACAAACTAACTATGGCTACACCTTC.

The chain combines TRBV2 with TRBJ1-6; D remains ambiguous. Trimming shortened V by 6 bases and J by 0 bases, and 12 bases separated the two germline ends. The length of the CDR3 is 16 residues. CDR1 is SNHLY and CDR2 is FYNNEI in the germline V gene. CDR3 sequence: CASRWRLSSYNSPLHF. Written as DNA, the CDR3 is TGTGCCAGCAGATGGCGGCTGAGCTCCTATAATTCACCCCTCCACTTT.

The V and J genes are TRBV4-1 and TRBJ1-1, with D possibly matching TRBD1 (6 bases). This CDR3 is built from 15 residues. Germline assignment: CDR1 MGHRA and CDR2 YSYEKL. V dropped 1 base and J dropped 4 bases, with 13 bases sitting between them. The CDR3 DNA is TGCGCCAGCAGCCAAGGGACGTTGGGGGCCACTGAAGCTTTCTTT. Its protein product is CASSQGTLGATEAFF.

The chain combines TRBV3-1 (or the pseudogene TRBV3-2) with TRBJ1-3, with D unclear. V lost 4 bases and J lost 0, with 7 bases in between. Germline V gene lookup returns CDR1 LGHDT and CDR2 YNNKEL (reference sequence). The CDR3 is 14 residues long. This CDR3 reads CASSPRDSGNTIYF. CDR3 DNA sequence: TGTGCCAGCAGCCCCCGGGACTCTGGAAACACCATATATTTT.

The chain carries TRBV6-5 and TRBJ1-1; D is perhaps TRBD1 (6 bases). The germline CDR1 and CDR2 sequences are MNHEY and SVGAGI. Trimming shortened V by 0 bases and J by 4 bases, and 15 bases separated the two germline ends. The CDR3 is 16 residues long. In nucleotides, the CDR3 is TGTGCCAGCAGTTACTCGACCCTAGACAGGCGCACTGAAGCTTTCTTT. As protein: CASSYSTLDRRTEAFF.

The V call is TRBV6-5, the J call TRBJ1-4; TRBD1 might be the D (6 bases). Germline-derived CDR1 and CDR2 are MNHEY and SVGAGI. This CDR3 spans 14 amino acids. Trimming left V 0 bases short and J 5 bases short, with 7 bases between. In DNA form, the CDR3 reads TGTGCCAGCAGTTACTCGGGGACAAATGAAAAACTGTTTTTT. Translation: CASSYSGTNEKLFF.

This sequence joins TRBV5-1 and TRBJ1-2; TRBD1 matches 8 bases. The CDR3 sequence is 13 residues long. Germline V gene lookup returns CDR1 SGHRS and CDR2 YFSETQ. The ends lost 4 bases at V and 8 bases at J; junction bases unmatched: 7. CDR3 bases: TGCGCCAGCAGCCGCCAGGGGGCGGAGGGCTACACCTTC. Translation gives CASSRQGAEGYTF.

The V gene is TRBV14, the J gene TRBJ2-7; D gene uncertain. The CDR3 has 11 residues. In germline, CDR1 is SGHDN, CDR2 FVKESK. V was cut by 1 base and J by 6 bases, with 4 bases left in between. The CDR3, as DNA: TGTGCCAGCAGCCAAGGGGCCGAGCAGTACTTC. Translating it yields CASSQGAEQYF.

The V and J genes are TRBV2 and TRBJ1-6; TRBD1 matches at 7 bases. Germline V gene sequence: CDR1 SNHLY, CDR2 FYNNEI. CDR3 length: 12 amino acids. Unmatched junction bases numbered 4, after V lost 10 bases and J lost 7 bases. This CDR3 reads CATGTENSPLHF. CDR3 nucleotide sequence: TGTGCCACCGGGACAGAAAATTCACCCCTCCACTTT.

The gene calls are TRBV10-1 and TRBJ1-4; TRBD1 matches at 7 bases. The germline CDR1 and CDR2 sequences are WNHNN and SYGVQD (reference sequence). The CDR3 is made up of 15 amino acids. Trimming took 8 bases from V and 0 from J; bases not matched to a gene: 6. CDR3 protein: CASPDREATNEKLFF. Written as DNA, the CDR3 is TGCGCCAGCCCCGACAGGGAAGCAACTAATGAAAAACTGTTTTTT.

The chain has TRBV29-1 and TRBJ1-4; D gene uncertain. The germline gives CDR1 SQVTM, CDR2 ANQGSEA. The CDR3 has 12 residues. V was pared by 4 bases and J by 5 bases, with 8 bases between. DNA for the CDR3: TGCAGCGTTGGACACCCCAATGAAAAACTGTTTTTT. Protein product: CSVGHPNEKLFF.

The chain couples TRBV9 to TRBJ2-7, with 10 bases fitting TRBD2. The V gene end was trimmed by 4 bases and the J gene end by 6 bases; junction bases not matched to a gene: 10. The CDR3 consists of 15 residues. Germline V gene data show CDR1 as SGDLS and CDR2 as YYNGEE. The DNA of the CDR3 is TGTGCCAGCAGCCCTAGCGGGAGTGTCGGAAGCGAGCAGTACTTC. This codes for CASSPSGSVGSEQYF.

The chain links TRBV6-1 to TRBJ2-7; D unresolved. Per the germline V gene, CDR1 is MNHNS and CDR2 is SASEGT. V was pared by 1 base and J by 7 bases, with 14 bases between. The CDR3 extends over 14 amino acids. The CDR3 loop reads CASSEVRLSGEQYF. The CDR3 DNA sequence: TGTGCCAGCAGTGAAGTGAGGCTTTCGGGTGAGCAGTACTTC.

V usage is TRBV30 and J usage is TRBJ1-5, with 7 bases fitting TRBD1. The CDR3 sequence is 13 residues long. The J segment lost 5 bases and the V segment lost 3 bases, leaving 4 bases of the junction unmatched. Germline values: CDR1 GTSNPN, CDR2 SVGIG (reference sequence). CDR3: CAWSDTGDQPQHF. CDR3 bases: TGTGCCTGGAGCGACACAGGGGATCAGCCCCAGCATTTT.

This chain joins TRBV27 and TRBJ1-5; 7 bases agree with TRBD1. Germline-derived CDR1 and CDR2 are MNHEY and SMNVEV (reference sequence). Unmatched junction bases numbered 9, after V lost 6 bases and J lost 4 bases. This CDR3 contains 15 residues. CDR3: CASSPGGGHNQPQHF. CDR3 nucleotides: TGTGCCAGCAGCCCAGGGGGTGGCCATAATCAGCCCCAGCATTTT.